The clone carrying this T cell receptor (beta chain) is classed as medium-sized. These data are taken from a study of neurological immune-mediated disorders. With 2 bases removed from V and 2 bases from J, the gap between germline ends came to 10 bases. CDR1 SGHRS and CDR2 YFSETQ come from the germline V gene. This CDR3 contains 15 residues. With 10-nucleotide random UMIs, 5'RACE was used to make the cDNA. TCRdb recomputed calls from the 5' RACE reads with MiXCR, one row per CDR3 protein. The sample has fewer than 25,000 distinct CDR3 sequences, about 10% seen once; the top ten hold less than 25%. The sample taken for sequencing was PBMCs. The chain couples TRBV5-1 to TRBJ2-2; tentative D call: TRBD1 (6 bases). The receptor was derived from a woman aged 55-75 years with HTLV-1-associated myelopathy (HAM/TSP). CDR3 loop: CASSFGQYNTGELFF. DNA of the CDR3: TGCGCCAGCAGCTTCGGACAGTATAACACCGGGGAGCTGTTTTTT.